This is a list of T cell receptor beta chains from one sample in a study of blood T cell repertoires in COVID-19. Data came from immunoSEQ multiplex PCR; TCRdb stores just in-frame clones and leaves some out. Of some 150,000 clones in the sample, 80% to 90% were seen once. Sequencing was performed on peripheral blood. The receptors were sampled from a woman aged 55-70 years with active COVID-19. Each CDR3 is given with its conserved first and last residue. D genes are given only for firm matches. Not all rows give a size; the values are once, few, many and, for expanded clones, a class.

CDR3nt,CDR3aa,v_gene,j_gene,d_gene,abundance
TGTGCCAGCAGCTTATCCCGAGGGATCGGATCCTACAATGAGCAGTTCTTC,CASSLSRGIGSYNEQFF,TRBV7-3,TRBJ2-1,-,-
TGTGCCAGCAGGGGGGAGGGTGAGACCCAGTACTTC,CASRGEGETQYF,TRBV7-9,TRBJ2-5,TRBD2,-
TGTGCCAGCAGCCTAACTAGCGGGAGATTTGATGAGCAGTTCTTC,CASSLTSGRFDEQFF,TRBV7-6,TRBJ2-1,TRBD2,few
TGTGCCATCAGGGGGTCGACTAGCGGAAGCTCCTACGAGCAGTACTTC,CAIRGSTSGSSYEQYF,TRBV10-3,TRBJ2-7,TRBD2,-
TGTGCCAGCAGCTTCTCGGGAGTCTACAATGAGCAGTTCTTC,CASSFSGVYNEQFF,TRBV5-5,TRBJ2-1,-,-
TGTGCCAGCAGTTTAACTCCCCAAGCGGGTCGGAACACCGGGGAGCTGTTTTTT,CASSLTPQAGRNTGELFF,TRBV27,TRBJ2-2,-,once
TGCGCCAGCAGCTTGGAGGCAGGGATCCAAGAGACCCAGTACTTC,CASSLEAGIQETQYF,TRBV5-1,TRBJ2-5,-,-
TGTGCCAGCAGCCCCTCCCGTTCGTCGGGGATCTACGAGCAGTACTTC,CASSPSRSSGIYEQYF,TRBV16,TRBJ2-7,-,once
TGTGCCAGCAGCTTCCTAAGTGAGGCCTATGGCTACACCTTC,CASSFLSEAYGYTF,TRBV5-5,TRBJ1-2,-,-
TGTGCCAGCAGCCCAGCCTTTAGACTAGCGGGAGGGCCGGGCACCGGGGAGCTGTTTTTT,CASSPAFRLAGGPGTGELFF,TRBV6-2/TRBV6-3,TRBJ2-2,TRBD2,-
TGTGCCAGCAGCCCCCCGGGACTAGCGGGAGTTAGGACCGGGGAGCTGTTTTTT,CASSPPGLAGVRTGELFF,TRBV7-2,TRBJ2-2,TRBD2,once
TGTGCCAGCAGTTACTCGAGGCCTGAAAAACTGTTTTTT,CASSYSRPEKLFF,TRBV6-5,TRBJ1-4,-,-
TGTGCCAGCTCACCAAAAGGACAGACCATGAACACTGAAGCTTTCTTT,CASSPKGQTMNTEAFF,TRBV18,TRBJ1-1,-,-
TGTGCCAGCAGCGTGGAAGCGGGTACGAACACCGGGGAGCTGTTTTTT,CASSVEAGTNTGELFF,TRBV9,TRBJ2-2,-,-
TGTGCCAGCAGCTTGGTAGTAGCGGGTCTTCTCTCCTACGAGCAGTACTTC,CASSLVVAGLLSYEQYF,TRBV5-4,TRBJ2-7,TRBD2,few
TGCGCCAGCACCGCGACAGGGTCCTATGGCTACACCTTC,CASTATGSYGYTF,TRBV4-1,TRBJ1-2,TRBD1,-
TGTGCCAGCATATCCAGGGGTAGGCCTACAATGAGCGGGTTCTTC,CASISRGRPTMSGFF,TRBV28,TRBJ2-1,-,-
TGTGCCAGCAGTAAAGCGGGAGGGCCGGTGAATGAGCAGTTCTTC,CASSKAGGPVNEQFF,TRBV27,TRBJ2-1,TRBD2,-
TGTGCCAGCAGTGACGACACCTATGGCTACACCTTC,CASSDDTYGYTF,TRBV6-4,TRBJ1-2,-,-
TGTGCCAGCAGCCAAGTACTAGCGGGAGACGCCGGGGAGCTGTTTTTT,CASSQVLAGDAGELFF,TRBV14,TRBJ2-2,TRBD2,-
TGCGCCAGCAGCTTGGAGGGGGCTACCTACGAGCAGTACTTC,CASSLEGATYEQYF,TRBV5-1,TRBJ2-7,TRBD1,-
TGTGCCAGCAGTTTAATCGGGGGAGGGCCGGGTAGCACAGATACGCAGTATTTT,CASSLIGGGPGSTDTQYF,TRBV28,TRBJ2-3,TRBD2,-
TGTGCCAGCAGCGCCGGGTCCTATGGCTACACCTTC,CASSAGSYGYTF,TRBV9,TRBJ1-2,-,-
TGCGCCAGCCAACTCAGCGGGAGGACGTACGAGCAGTACTTC,CASQLSGRTYEQYF,TRBV5-1,TRBJ2-7,TRBD2,-